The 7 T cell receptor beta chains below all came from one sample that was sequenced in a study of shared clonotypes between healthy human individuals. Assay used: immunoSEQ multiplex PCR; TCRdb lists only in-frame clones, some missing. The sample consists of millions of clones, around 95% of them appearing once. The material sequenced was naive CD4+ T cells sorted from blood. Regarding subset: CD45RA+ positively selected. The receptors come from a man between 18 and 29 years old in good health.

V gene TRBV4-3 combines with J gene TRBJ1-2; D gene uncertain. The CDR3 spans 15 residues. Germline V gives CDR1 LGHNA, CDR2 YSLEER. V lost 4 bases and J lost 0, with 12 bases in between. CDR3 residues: CASSPPGSANYGYTF. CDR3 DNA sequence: TGCGCCAGCAGCCCTCCGGGTAGCGCTAACTATGGCTACACCTTC.

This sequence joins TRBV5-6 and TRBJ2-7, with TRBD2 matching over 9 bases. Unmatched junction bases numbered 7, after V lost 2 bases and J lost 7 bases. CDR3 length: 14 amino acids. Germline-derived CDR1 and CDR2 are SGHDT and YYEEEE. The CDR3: CASSLGGRAWEQYF. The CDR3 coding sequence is TGTGCCAGCAGCTTAGGCGGGAGGGCTTGGGAGCAGTACTTC.

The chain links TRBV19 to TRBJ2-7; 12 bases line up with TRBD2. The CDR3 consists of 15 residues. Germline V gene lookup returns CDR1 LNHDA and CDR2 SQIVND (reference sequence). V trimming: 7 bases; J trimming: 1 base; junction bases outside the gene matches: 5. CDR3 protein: CASTPTSGGSYEQYF. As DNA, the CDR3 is TGTGCCAGTACCCCAACTAGCGGGGGGTCCTACGAGCAGTACTTC.

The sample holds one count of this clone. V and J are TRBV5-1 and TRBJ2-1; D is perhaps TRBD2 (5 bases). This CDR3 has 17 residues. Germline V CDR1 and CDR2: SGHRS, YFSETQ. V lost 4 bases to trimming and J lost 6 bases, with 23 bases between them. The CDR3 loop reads CASSRGTTGGIGNEQFF. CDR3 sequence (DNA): TGCGCCAGCAGCCGGGGTACAACGGGCGGAATCGGCAATGAGCAGTTCTTC.

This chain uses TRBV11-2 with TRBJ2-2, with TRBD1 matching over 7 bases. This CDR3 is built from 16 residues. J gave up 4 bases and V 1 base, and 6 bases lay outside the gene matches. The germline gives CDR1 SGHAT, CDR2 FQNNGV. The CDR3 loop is CASSLGTRDSTGELFF. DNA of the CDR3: TGTGCCAGCAGCTTAGGTACGAGGGACAGCACCGGGGAGCTGTTTTTT.

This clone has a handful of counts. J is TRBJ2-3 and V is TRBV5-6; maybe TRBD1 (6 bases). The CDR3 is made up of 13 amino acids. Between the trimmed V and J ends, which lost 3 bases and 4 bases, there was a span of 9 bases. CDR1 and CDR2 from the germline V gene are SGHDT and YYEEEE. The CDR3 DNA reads TGTGCCAGCAGCTACAGGGATGCAGATACGCAGTATTTT. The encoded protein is CASSYRDADTQYF.

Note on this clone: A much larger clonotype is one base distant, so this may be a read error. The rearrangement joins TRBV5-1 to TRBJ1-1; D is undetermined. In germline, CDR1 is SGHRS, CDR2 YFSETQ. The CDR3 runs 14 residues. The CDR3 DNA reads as TGCGCCAGCAGCTTGGGAGGGATGAACACTGAAGTTTTCTTT. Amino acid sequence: CASSLGGMNTEVFF.